This is a list of T cell receptor beta chains from one sample in a study of long-term antiretroviral therapy in people with HIV. Assay used: immunoSEQ multiplex PCR; TCRdb lists only in-frame clones, some missing. The sample consists of tens of thousands of clones, 80% to 85% of them appearing once. Sequencing used unsorted PBMCs, obtained 1 year after starting antiretroviral therapy. These TCRs come from a man aged 18 to 30 with HIV. CDR3s leave out the opening cysteine and the closing phenylalanine or tryptophan. A D gene is named only where the DNA matches it firmly.

d_call v_call cdr3_aa
NA TRBV19 ASSTPGHRATGELF
NA TRBV6-5 ASSYGKDEQF
TRBD2 TRBV12-5 ASGLDKSGGFRQETQY
TRBD1 TRBV18 ASSPRDRGKYEQY
TRBD2 TRBV7-8 ASSPGGGSYNEQF
NA TRBV27 ANSKGYEQY
TRBD2 TRBV9 ASSVSGLAVNEQF
TRBD2 TRBV11-3 ASSLAFSGRAWDEQF
TRBD1 TRBV7-8 ASSPPGQWGNTIY
NA TRBV11-2 ASSLEGKAF
TRBD1 TRBV27 ASSPHTGTGGNY
TRBD1 TRBV19 ASSMDRGMNTEAF
NA TRBV5-1 ASSAGSLLNEQY
NA TRBV19 ASSIEAGAAQPQH
TRBD1 TRBV27 ASSPGQGAYEQY
NA TRBV12-2 ASRFKPQPVPTFYGYT
NA TRBV7-9 ASSLADRPSYGYT
NA TRBV13 ASQKADEKLF
TRBD1 TRBV27 ASSSRDRSNTEAF
TRBD1 TRBV7-2 ASSSPDRDRKETQY
TRBD1 TRBV6-6 ASSTGGANYGYT
TRBD1 TRBV28 ASSPDRPRTEAF
NA TRBV28 ASSQTGHQPQH
TRBD2 TRBV5-6 ASSPEYGSGGHTGELF
NA TRBV4-1 ASSQDPQGRYEQY
NA TRBV4-1 ASSPQHATEAF
TRBD1 TRBV7-9 ASSFDRGEQF
NA TRBV11-2 ASSSPVDFFNEQF
NA TRBV5-4 ASSLVGRVDYGYT
NA TRBV27 ASSSFLTGTYGYT
NA TRBV9 ASSVGTDYGYT
TRBD1 TRBV27 ASSGVPYRGRGNQPQH
TRBD1 TRBV19 ASSITGQAYEQY
NA TRBV7-9 ASSLARTQETQY
NA TRBV18 ASSPPVWGQRTIEQY
NA TRBV6-1 ASSEVSLYEQY
NA TRBV7-9 ASSPPGTRPYEQY
TRBD2 TRBV6-1 ASSELAGSSYEQY
NA TRBV9 ASSVGGGGRNQPQH
TRBD1 TRBV28 ASSWDRVNTEAF
TRBD2 TRBV10-2 ASRGTSGGRYNEQF
NA TRBV7-9 ASSLPRAPTYEQY
TRBD1 TRBV9 ASSVAGTGDGYGYT